These T cell receptor beta chains were read from a single sample in a study of T cells in localized non-small cell lung cancer. TCRdb's copy holds only in-frame clones and misses some; the assay was immunoSEQ multiplex PCR. The table includes about 13,000 clones, more than 80% detected once. This material consisted of peripheral blood, taken before any cancer treatment. All receptors derive from a male donor at least 60 years old with stage I squamous cell lung carcinoma. CDR3s include the opening cysteine and the closing phenylalanine or tryptophan. The D gene is left open where the match is weak. Rows may omit the clone size; those that give it use once, few, many or a size class.

>-|-|TRBV5-8|TRBJ2-5
TGTGCCAGCAGCCGGGGTCCAGAGACCCAGTACTTC
CASSRGPETQYF
>-|-|TRBV27|TRBJ2-6
TGTGCCAGCAGGACCTTGAGGTTAGGGGCCAACGTCCTGACTTTC
CASRTLRLGANVLTF
>-|-|TRBV4-1|TRBJ1-5
TGCGCCAGCAGCCACCCGACAGCTTACAATCAGCCCCAGCATTTT
CASSHPTAYNQPQHF
>-|-|TRBV4-1|TRBJ2-3
TGCGCCAGCAGCCAAGATCATGGCTCTTTTGACACAGATACGCAGTATTTT
CASSQDHGSFDTDTQYF
>TRBD2|-|TRBV29-1|TRBJ2-7
TGCAGCGTTGAAACGAGCGGGAGCTCCTACGAGCAGTACTTC
CSVETSGSSYEQYF
>-|-|TRBV29-1|TRBJ2-3
TGCAGCGTTGAAGATCGGTCCAGCGCCTTTGGGGATACGCAGTATTTT
CSVEDRSSAFGDTQYF
>-|-|TRBV4-1|TRBJ1-1
TGCGCCAGCAGCTTATCCCGGGGGGCTGAAGCTTTCTTT
CASSLSRGAEAFF
>TRBD2|-|TRBV9|TRBJ2-3
TGTGCCAGCAGCGTAGAGAGCGGGATCACAGATACGCAGTATTTT
CASSVESGITDTQYF
>TRBD2|once|TRBV5-4|TRBJ2-3
TGTGCCAGCAGCTCGAGCGGGAGCCGAAGCACAGATACGCAGTATTTT
CASSSSGSRSTDTQYF
>-|-|TRBV30|TRBJ1-2
TGTGCCTGGGGACAGAGGAATTATGGCTACACCTTC
CAWGQRNYGYTF
>-|-|TRBV6-1|TRBJ2-3
TGTGCCAGCAGTGTCCGCGGGACGCCAAAAGATACGCAGTATTTT
CASSVRGTPKDTQYF
>-|-|TRBV19|TRBJ1-5
TGTGCCAGTAACCGGGGAACCGGGAATCAGCCCCAGCATTTT
CASNRGTGNQPQHF
>-|-|TRBV6-9|TRBJ1-1
TGTGCCAGCAGGAGACAGTTGAACACTGAAGCTTTCTTT
CASRRQLNTEAFF
>TRBD2|-|TRBV5-6|TRBJ2-1
TGTGCCAGCAGCCTACCGTTCGGAGCGGGAGTTTACAATGAGCAGTTCTTC
CASSLPFGAGVYNEQFF
>-|-|TRBV7-8|TRBJ1-1
TGTGCCAGCAGCTCCGGACCGAGCGTAGCTTTCTTT
CASSSGPSVAFF
>-|-|TRBV2|TRBJ1-3
TGTGCCAGCAGTGAAGCTCGAGGGGTTAGAAACACCATATATTTT
CASSEARGVRNTIYF
>TRBD1|-|TRBV27|TRBJ1-5
TGTGCCAGCAGTCCGGCACACCGGACAGGCTATAGCAATCAGCCCCAGCATTTT
CASSPAHRTGYSNQPQHF
>TRBD1|-|TRBV2|TRBJ1-3
TGTGCCAGCAGGGGGACAGACCTCCCATATGGAAACACCATATATTTT
CASRGTDLPYGNTIYF
>-|-|TRBV5-1|TRBJ1-4
TGCGCCAGCAGCGGGGACGGGGTTCCTAATGAAAAACTGTTTTTT
CASSGDGVPNEKLFF
>-|-|TRBV28|TRBJ2-2
TGTGCCAGCAGTAATGGGTGGGGGGAGCTGTTTTTT
CASSNGWGELFF
>-|-|TRBV28|TRBJ2-7
TGTGCCAGCAGTTTGGTGGGACTGTCCTACGAGCAGTACTTC
CASSLVGLSYEQYF
>-|-|TRBV14|TRBJ1-1
TGTGCCAGCAGCCCAATGGGCGTTCTTGTCACTGAAGCTTTCTTT
CASSPMGVLVTEAFF